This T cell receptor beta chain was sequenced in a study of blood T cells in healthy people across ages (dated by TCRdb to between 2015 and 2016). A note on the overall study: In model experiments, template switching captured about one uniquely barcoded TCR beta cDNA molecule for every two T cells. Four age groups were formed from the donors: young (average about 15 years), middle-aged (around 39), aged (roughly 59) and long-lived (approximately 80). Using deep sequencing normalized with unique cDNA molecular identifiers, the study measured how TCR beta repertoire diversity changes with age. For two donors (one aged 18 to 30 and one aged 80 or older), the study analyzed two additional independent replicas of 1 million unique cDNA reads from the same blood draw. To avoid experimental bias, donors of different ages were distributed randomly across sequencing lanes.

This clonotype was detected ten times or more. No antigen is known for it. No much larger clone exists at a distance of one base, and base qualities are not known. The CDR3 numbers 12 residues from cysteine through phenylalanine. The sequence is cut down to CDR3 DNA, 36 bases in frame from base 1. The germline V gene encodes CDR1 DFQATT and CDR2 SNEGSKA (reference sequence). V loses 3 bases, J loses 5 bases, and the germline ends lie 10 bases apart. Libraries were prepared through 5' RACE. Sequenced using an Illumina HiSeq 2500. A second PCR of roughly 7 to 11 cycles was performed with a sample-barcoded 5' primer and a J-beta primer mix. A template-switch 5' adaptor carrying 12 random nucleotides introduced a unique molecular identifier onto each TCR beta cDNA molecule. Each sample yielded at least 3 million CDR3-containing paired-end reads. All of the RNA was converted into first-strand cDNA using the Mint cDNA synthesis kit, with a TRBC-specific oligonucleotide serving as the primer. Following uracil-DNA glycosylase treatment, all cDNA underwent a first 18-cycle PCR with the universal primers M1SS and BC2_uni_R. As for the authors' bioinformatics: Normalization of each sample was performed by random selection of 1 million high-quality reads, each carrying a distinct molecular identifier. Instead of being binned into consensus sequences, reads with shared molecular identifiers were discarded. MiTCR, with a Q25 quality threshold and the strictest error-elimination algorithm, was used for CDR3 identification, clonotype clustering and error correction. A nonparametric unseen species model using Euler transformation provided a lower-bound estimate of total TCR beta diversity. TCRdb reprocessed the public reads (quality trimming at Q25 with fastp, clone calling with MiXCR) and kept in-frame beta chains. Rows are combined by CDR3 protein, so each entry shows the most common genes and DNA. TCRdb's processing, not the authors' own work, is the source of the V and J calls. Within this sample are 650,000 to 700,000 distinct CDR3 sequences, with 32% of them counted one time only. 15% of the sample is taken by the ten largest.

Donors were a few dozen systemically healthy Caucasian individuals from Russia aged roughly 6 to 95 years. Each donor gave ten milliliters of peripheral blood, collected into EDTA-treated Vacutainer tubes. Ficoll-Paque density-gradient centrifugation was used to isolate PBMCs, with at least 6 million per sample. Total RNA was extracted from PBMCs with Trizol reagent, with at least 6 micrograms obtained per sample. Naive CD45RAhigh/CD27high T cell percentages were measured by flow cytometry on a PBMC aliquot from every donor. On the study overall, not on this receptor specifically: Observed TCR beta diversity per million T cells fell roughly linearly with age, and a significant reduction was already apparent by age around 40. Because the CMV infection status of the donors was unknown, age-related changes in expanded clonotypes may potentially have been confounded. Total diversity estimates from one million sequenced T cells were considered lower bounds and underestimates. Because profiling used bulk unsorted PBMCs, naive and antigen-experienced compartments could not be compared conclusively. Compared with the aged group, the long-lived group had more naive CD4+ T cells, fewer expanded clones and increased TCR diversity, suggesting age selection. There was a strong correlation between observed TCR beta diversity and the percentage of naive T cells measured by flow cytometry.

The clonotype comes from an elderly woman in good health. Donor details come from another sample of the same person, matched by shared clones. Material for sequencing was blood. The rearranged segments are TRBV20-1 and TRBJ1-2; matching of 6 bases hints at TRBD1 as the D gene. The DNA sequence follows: TGCAGTGCTAGCGAGGGGGGGTATGGCTACACCTTC. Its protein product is CSASEGGYGYTF.